This is a list of T cell receptor beta chains from one sample in a study of cytomegalovirus exposure and HLA in healthy donors. Sequenced by immunoSEQ multiplex PCR; TCRdb stores in-frame clones only, minus some. This repertoire shows 100,000 to 150,000 clones, 15% to 20% found once; its top ten account for about 2.6%. The sequenced sample consisted of PBMCs. The receptor source for this set is a female donor in good health and CMV-seropositive. Both conserved end residues are part of each CDR3. D genes are given only for firm matches. A clone size is listed for some rows: how often the clone was seen (once, few, many), or a class if it is expanded.

d_call	v_call	clone_size	j_call	cdr3_nt	cdr3_aa
NA	TRBV27	NA	TRBJ2-7	TGTGCCAGCAGTTCCTCACGGGGGGCGGCACCCTCCTACGAGCAGTACTTC	CASSSSRGAAPSYEQYF
NA	TRBV6-5	few	TRBJ2-7	TGTGCCAGCAGTTACTCTTGGCAGCGCTACGAGCAGTACTTC	CASSYSWQRYEQYF
TRBD1	TRBV7-2	few	TRBJ2-3	TGTGCCAGCAGCTTATTTGGGACAGGGGTCACAGATACGCAGTATTTT	CASSLFGTGVTDTQYF
NA	TRBV7-9	few	TRBJ2-2	TGTGCCAGCAGCTTATTGGGACTCCTAAACACCGGGGAGCTGTTTTTT	CASSLLGLLNTGELFF
NA	TRBV7-2	NA	TRBJ1-2	TGTGCCAGCAGTACGGTTGGGGGCGCTGGGGATGGCTACACCTTC	CASSTVGGAGDGYTF
TRBD1	TRBV6-1	NA	TRBJ1-1	TGTGCCAGCAGTGAAGCGGACGGACAGGGAAATACTGAAGCTTTCTTT	CASSEADGQGNTEAFF
TRBD1	TRBV20-1	few	TRBJ1-1	TGCGGACGACAGGGCCCGACTGAAGCTTTCTTT	CGRQGPTEAFF
NA	TRBV6-4	few	TRBJ1-4	TGTGCCAGCAGTGAGCCGACCTCTTGTGGGGCGTCGGCTAATGAAAAACTGTTTTTT	CASSEPTSCGASANEKLFF
TRBD1	TRBV7-9	NA	TRBJ1-4	TGTGCCAGCAGCTTAGGGGACAGGGGATATGAAAAACTGTTTTTT	CASSLGDRGYEKLFF
TRBD2	TRBV19	few	TRBJ2-3	TGTGCCAGGCCTAGTGGACTAGCGGGGGGACAAGACACAGATACGCAGTATTTT	CARPSGLAGGQDTDTQYF
NA	TRBV29-1	few	TRBJ1-4	TGCAGCGTTGAAATGGCTCAGGGAGGGGATGAAAAACTGTTTTTT	CSVEMAQGGDEKLFF
TRBD2	TRBV7-2	NA	TRBJ2-5	TGTGCCAGCAGCGCTAGTCCCGGGACTAGCCCAGAGACCCAGTACTTC	CASSASPGTSPETQYF
NA	TRBV5-1	NA	TRBJ1-1	TGCGCCAGCAGCTTGGGCCAGAGGTCCGTGAACACTGAAGCTTTCTTT	CASSLGQRSVNTEAFF
TRBD2	TRBV7-2	few	TRBJ2-3	TGTGCCAGCAGCTTAGGACTAGCGGAAGATACGCAGTATTTT	CASSLGLAEDTQYF
NA	TRBV19	NA	TRBJ1-3	TGTGCCAGTAGTAGACCGGGAAGAGGAAACACCATATATTTT	CASSRPGRGNTIYF
NA	TRBV4-2	few	TRBJ2-3	TGTGCCAGCAGCCAAGATCTCGGGTTGGATACGCAGTATTTT	CASSQDLGLDTQYF
TRBD2	TRBV2	NA	TRBJ2-1	TGTGCCAGCAGTGAACTAGCGGAGTACAATGAGCAGTTCTTC	CASSELAEYNEQFF
TRBD1	TRBV6-4	few	TRBJ2-1	TGTGCCAGCAGGAGACAGGGGAGTGGGTTCTTC	CASRRQGSGFF
NA	TRBV6-1	NA	TRBJ1-4	TGTGCCAGCACCAAAAGTGGGGGAGGTAATGAAAAACTGTTTTTT	CASTKSGGGNEKLFF
NA	TRBV9	NA	TRBJ2-2	TGTGCCAGCAGCCCGCCCCCGGGACAGAACACCGGGGAGCTGTTTTTT	CASSPPPGQNTGELFF
NA	TRBV7-9	few	TRBJ1-1	TGTGCCAGCAGCTTACGGGACATGACCACTGAAGCTTTCTTT	CASSLRDMTTEAFF
TRBD2	TRBV6-1	few	TRBJ2-1	TGTGCCAGCAGTGACCTAGCGGGGGGGCCTAGTGAGCAGTTCTTC	CASSDLAGGPSEQFF